This T cell receptor (beta chain) was sequenced in a study of T cells in Graves' hyperthyroidism and ophthalmopathy. Patients aged 18 to 65 had newly diagnosed hyperthyroidism of under 2 months' duration. The CDR3 runs to 15 residues. The germline gives CDR1 SGHAT, CDR2 FQNNGV. Trimming removed 5 bases at V and 8 bases at J, with 19 bases between. Amplification yielded TCR beta CDR3 regions, with RNA transcripts as the source. A first-round RT-PCR of the TCR CDR3 used the HTBI primer set. TCRdb re-derived calls from the multiplex PCR reads in MiXCR, one entry per CDR3 protein. The table shows 280,000 or so distinct CDR3 sequences, with approximately 14% occurring only once. The table lists this clonotype with many counts.

Material for sequencing was blood. The V and J genes are TRBV11-2 and TRBJ2-1; D is ambiguous. This sequence was found in a woman aged 45-65 years with Graves' hyperthyroidism that later progressed to Graves' ophthalmopathy. CDR3 in amino acids: CASSQTPGDRYEQFF. CDR3 DNA sequence: TGTGCCAGCAGCCAAACGCCAGGAGATAGGTATGAGCAGTTCTTC.